Below are 2 T cell receptor beta chains sequenced from a single sample in a study of blood T cell repertoires in COVID-19. Sequenced by immunoSEQ multiplex PCR; TCRdb stores in-frame clones only, minus some. Of about 200,000 clones in the sample, about nine tenths were seen once. The sequencing input was peripheral blood. The receptor set was obtained from a man aged 18-30 years with active or convalescent COVID-19.

The V call is TRBV6-6, the J call TRBJ2-7; 7 bases are a match to TRBD1. The length of the CDR3 is 16 residues. The germline V gene has CDR1 MNHNY and CDR2 SVGAGI (reference sequence). The J segment lost 6 bases and the V segment lost 1 base, leaving 12 bases of the junction unmatched. CDR3 region: CASSYLNFGTAREQYF. CDR3 in DNA: TGTGCCAGCAGTTACTTAAACTTTGGGACAGCCCGCGAGCAGTACTTC.

The rearrangement joins TRBV7-9 to TRBJ1-1; no firm D call. The CDR3 is 14 amino acids. V was pared by 1 base and J by 1 base, with 7 bases between. Germline-derived CDR1 and CDR2 are SEHNR and FQNEAQ (reference sequence). CDR3 in amino acids: CASSLGRGNTEAFF. In DNA form, the CDR3 reads TGTGCCAGCAGCTTAGGGCGGGGGAACACTGAAGCTTTCTTT.